This T cell receptor beta chain was found in a study of cytomegalovirus exposure and HLA in healthy donors. General study results and limits: V- and J-gene trimming in TCR beta was tied to a missense DCLRE1C variant by an analysis performed later.

Looked up from germline, CDR1 is LNHNV and CDR2 is YYDKDF (reference sequence). The CDR3 is made up of 16 amino acids. Trimming left V 0 bases short and J 0 bases short, with 9 bases between. PCR was performed using 60 Vbeta and 13 Jbeta primers. Sequencing was performed with immunoSEQ multiplex PCR; in TCRdb, only in-frame clones are kept and a portion is missing. Of around 180,000 clones listed, over 60% are singletons. Remarks on this clone: Its antigen is still unknown.

The chain carries TRBV15 and TRBJ1-5; D unclear. Sequenced material: PBMCs. The clonotype originates from a girl aged 5 to 17 in good health and CMV-seronegative. The CDR3 sequence is CATSRDHANSNQPQHF. The CDR3 nucleotides are TGTGCCACCAGCAGAGATCACGCGAATAGCAATCAGCCCCAGCATTTT. Variable domain in full (rest from reference TRBV15 and TRBJ1-5): DAMVIQNPRYQVTQFGKPVTLSCSQTLNHNVMYWYQQKSSQAPKLLFHYYDKDFNNEADTPDNFQSRRPNTSFCFLDIRSPGLGDTAMYLCATSRDHANSNQPQHFGDGTRLSIL.